This entry concerns a single T cell receptor beta chain. The antigen is undetermined. These data originate in a study of CD8 T cells in Susac syndrome. Overall study findings and caveats: The CD4+ T cell repertoires in Susac syndrome were not clonally expanded.

Blood CD8+ and CD4+ T cells underwent high-throughput TCR beta sequencing. Each Susac syndrome patient had definite or probable disease by recently defined criteria. V lost 5 bases and J 2 bases, leaving 10 bases between the germline ends. The CDR3 extends over 13 amino acids. cDNA came from about 0.46 to 1 ug RNA primed by random hexamers. Amplification of TCR beta CDR3 across 54 Vbeta and 13 Jbeta was performed with immunoSEQ multiplex PCR. Via MiXCR, TCRdb re-called the immunoSEQ multiplex PCR reads, giving one row per CDR3 protein. The sample shows fewer than 200,000 distinct CDR3 sequences, 90% to 95% of them seen only once.

The chain uses TRBV12-3 or TRBV12-4 and TRBJ2-7; no reliable D call. Sequencing input: CD4+ T cells from PBMCs. This clonotype was sampled from a human donor with Susac syndrome. The CDR3: CASSPDGTYEQYF. The CDR3 DNA reads as TGTGCCAGCAGTCCGGACGGAACCTACGAGCAGTACTTC.